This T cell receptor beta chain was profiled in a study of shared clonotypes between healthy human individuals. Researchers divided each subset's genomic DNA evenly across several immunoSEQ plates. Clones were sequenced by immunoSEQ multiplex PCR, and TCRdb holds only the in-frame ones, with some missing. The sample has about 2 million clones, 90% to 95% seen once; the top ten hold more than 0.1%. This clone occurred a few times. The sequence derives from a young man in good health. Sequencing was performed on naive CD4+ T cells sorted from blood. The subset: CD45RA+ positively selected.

The CDR3 DNA follows: TGTGCCTGGAGGTGGGGGACAGCCCCTACGGGCTATGGCTACACCTTC. Its protein product is CAWRWGTAPTGYGYTF. The chain has TRBV30 and TRBJ1-2; TRBD1 matches at 7 bases. V dropped 3 bases and J dropped 4; count of bases not matched to a gene: 14. The germline V gene has CDR1 GTSNPN and CDR2 SVGIG (reference sequence). The CDR3 sequence is 16 residues long.